This entry concerns a single T cell receptor (beta chain). Its cognate antigen is unknown. Germline V gives CDR1 SGHRS, CDR2 YFSETQ. V lost 0 bases to trimming and J lost 10 bases, with 11 bases between them. There are 13 residues in the CDR3. The data were obtained in a study of a mutant IDH1 vaccine in newly diagnosed glioma. The assay was immunoSEQ multiplex PCR, and TCRdb's table has in-frame clones only and misses some. This table holds some 27,000 clones, 77% found once. Documented time point: week 5, during vaccination. One vaccine dose held 300 ug of mutant IDH1 20-mer peptide and came with topical imiquimod.

The origin of this receptor is a man in his forties with glioma. The sample consisted of PBMCs, taken from a glioma patient whose treatment included an IDH1 peptide vaccine. The chain couples TRBV5-1 to TRBJ2-1; D is ambiguous. CDR3 sequence (DNA): TGCGCCAGCAGCTTGGGCGGCGGTGGGGAGCAGTTCTTC. Translating gives CASSLGGGGEQFF.